This T cell receptor (beta chain) was sequenced in a study of blood T cell repertoires in COVID-19. Across the whole study: The analysed material was cDNA or gDNA that came from T cells, B-cell-depleted T cells, or PBMCs.

Produced via immunoSEQ multiplex PCR; TCRdb's table is partial and in-frame only. The data hold 240,000 or so clones, with around four fifths observed a single time. This CDR3 has 14 amino acids. V gave up 6 bases and J gave up 5 bases, with 11 bases separating them. Germline V CDR1 and CDR2: SNHLY, FYNNEI. Sequenced: peripheral blood. V and J are TRBV2 and TRBJ2-6, with D perhaps TRBD2 (5 bases). The receptor was derived from a woman aged 60-70 years with active or convalescent COVID-19. The CDR3 region has the DNA TGTGCCAGCAGCCCCCGGGGAAGGGCCAACGTCCTGACTTTC. Translation gives CASSPRGRANVLTF.